The clone carrying this TCR beta chain occurred once. As processed by the authors: Researchers report that nucleated cell counts were estimated from reference gene primer amplification. Produced via immunoSEQ multiplex PCR; TCRdb's table is partial and in-frame only. V and J calls and clone size follow that table, whereas D and trimming were derived from the DNA. Among roughly 280,000 clones listed, roughly 88% were seen once. This sample is drawn from a study of blood T cell repertoires in COVID-19. Background on the study: Samples representing acute and convalescent COVID-19 were sourced from the United States, Italy and Spain. T cells, B-cell-depleted T cells, or PBMCs provided the cDNA or gDNA that served as material.

With 4 bases removed from V and 4 bases from J, the gap between germline ends came to 14 bases. The CDR3 has 15 amino acids. Per germline, CDR1 SNHLY and CDR2 FYNNEI. This TCR came from a woman in her 70s with acute or convalescent COVID-19. The sequenced material came from peripheral blood. The chain has TRBV2 and TRBJ1-3; possibly TRBD1 for D (5 bases). The chain's CDR3 is CASSAVIRGGNTIYF. For the CDR3, the DNA is TGTGCCAGCAGTGCCGTCATCCGGGGGGGAAACACCATATATTTT.